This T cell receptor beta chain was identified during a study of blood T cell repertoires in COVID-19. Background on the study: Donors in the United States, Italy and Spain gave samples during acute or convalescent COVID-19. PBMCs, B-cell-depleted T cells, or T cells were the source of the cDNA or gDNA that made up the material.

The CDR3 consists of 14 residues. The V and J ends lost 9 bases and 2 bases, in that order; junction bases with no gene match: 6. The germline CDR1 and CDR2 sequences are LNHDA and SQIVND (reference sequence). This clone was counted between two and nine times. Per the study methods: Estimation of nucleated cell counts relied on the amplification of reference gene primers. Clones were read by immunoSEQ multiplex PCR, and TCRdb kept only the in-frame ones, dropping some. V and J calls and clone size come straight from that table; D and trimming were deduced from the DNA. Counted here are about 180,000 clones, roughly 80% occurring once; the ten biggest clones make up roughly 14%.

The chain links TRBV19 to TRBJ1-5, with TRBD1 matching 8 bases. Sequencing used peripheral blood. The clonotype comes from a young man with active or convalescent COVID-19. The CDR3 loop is CASTTTGGNQPQHF. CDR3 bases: TGTGCCAGCACCACGACAGGGGGCAATCAGCCCCAGCATTTT.